This TCR beta chain was identified in a study of human T cells and chemical hapten exposure. Study background: Chiefly women, the patients showed alopecia areata, totalis or universalis.

As regards this clonotype: Its antigen is not known.

This CDR3 is 17 amino acids long. In germline, CDR1 is MNHEY, CDR2 SMNVEV (reference sequence). The V segment lost 0 bases and the J segment 0 bases; nucleotides outside the gene matches: 4. Authors' data handling: Sample-level TCR yields exhibited a median of approximately 89,000, with a range of roughly 20,000 to 750,000. Each CDR3 protein gets one entry after TCRdb re-called the RACE reads with MiXCR. What appears here as the V and J calls and clone size reflects TCRdb's work, not the paper's. Here the sample spans about 170,000 distinct CDR3 sequences, roughly 25% being singletons. Study results and caveats: Compared with pre-sensitization or healthy control sets, expanded TCRs clustered more.

Sample time point: patch test 3, about 24 weeks after DPC sensitization. Treatment meaning: therapeutic diphenylcyclopropenone sensitization with weekly scalp DPC. V gene TRBV27 combines with J gene TRBJ1-5, with TRBD1 matching 8 bases. The sample consisted of whole blood, taken in connection with sensitization to the hapten diphenylcyclopropenone (DPC). The TCR comes from a young woman with alopecia areata. Some clones in this sample may be carry-over from other donors' samples. This CDR3 reads CASSLSRTGLSNQPQHF. The CDR3 coding sequence is TGTGCCAGCAGTTTATCCAGGACAGGGCTTAGCAATCAGCCCCAGCATTTT.